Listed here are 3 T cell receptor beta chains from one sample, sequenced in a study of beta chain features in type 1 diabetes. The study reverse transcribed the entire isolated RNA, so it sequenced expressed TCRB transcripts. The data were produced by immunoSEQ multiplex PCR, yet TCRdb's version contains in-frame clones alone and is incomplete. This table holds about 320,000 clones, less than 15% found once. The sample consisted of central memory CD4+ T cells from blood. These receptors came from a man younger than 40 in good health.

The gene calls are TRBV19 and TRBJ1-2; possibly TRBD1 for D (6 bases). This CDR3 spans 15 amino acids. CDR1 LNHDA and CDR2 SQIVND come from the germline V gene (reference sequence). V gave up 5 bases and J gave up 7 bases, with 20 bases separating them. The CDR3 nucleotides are TGTGCCAGTAGTTACCGGGACACCTACCGAGGTGGCTACACCTTC. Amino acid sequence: CASSYRDTYRGGYTF.

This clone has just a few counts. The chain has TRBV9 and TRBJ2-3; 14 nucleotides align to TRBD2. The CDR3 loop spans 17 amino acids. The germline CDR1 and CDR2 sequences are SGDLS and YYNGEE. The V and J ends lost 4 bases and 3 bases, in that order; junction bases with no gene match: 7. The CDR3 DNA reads TGTGCCAGCAGCCCCCGGACTAGCGGGAGGTTGACAGATACGCAGTATTTT. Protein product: CASSPRTSGRLTDTQYF.

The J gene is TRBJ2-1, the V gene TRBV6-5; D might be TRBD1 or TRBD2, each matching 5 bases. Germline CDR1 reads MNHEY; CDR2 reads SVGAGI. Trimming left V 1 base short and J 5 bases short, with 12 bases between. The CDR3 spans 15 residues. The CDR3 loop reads CASSYWGSGDNEQFF. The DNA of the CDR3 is TGTGCCAGCAGTTACTGGGGGTCCGGTGACAATGAGCAGTTCTTC.